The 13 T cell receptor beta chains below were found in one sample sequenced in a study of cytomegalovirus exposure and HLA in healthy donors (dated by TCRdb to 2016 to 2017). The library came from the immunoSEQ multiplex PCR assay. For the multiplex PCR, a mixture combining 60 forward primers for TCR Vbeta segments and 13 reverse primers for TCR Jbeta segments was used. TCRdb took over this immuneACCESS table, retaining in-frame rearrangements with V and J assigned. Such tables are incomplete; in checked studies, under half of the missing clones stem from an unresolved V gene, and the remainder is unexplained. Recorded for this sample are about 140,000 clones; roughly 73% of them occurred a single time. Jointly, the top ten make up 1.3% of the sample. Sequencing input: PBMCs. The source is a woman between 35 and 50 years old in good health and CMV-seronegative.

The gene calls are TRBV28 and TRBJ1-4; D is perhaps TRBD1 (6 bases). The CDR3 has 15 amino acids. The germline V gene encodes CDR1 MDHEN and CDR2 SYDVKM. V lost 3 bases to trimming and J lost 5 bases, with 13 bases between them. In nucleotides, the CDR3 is TGTGCCAGCAGTTTCCTGGACAGAAAGAATGAAAAACTGTTTTTT. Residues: CASSFLDRKNEKLFF.

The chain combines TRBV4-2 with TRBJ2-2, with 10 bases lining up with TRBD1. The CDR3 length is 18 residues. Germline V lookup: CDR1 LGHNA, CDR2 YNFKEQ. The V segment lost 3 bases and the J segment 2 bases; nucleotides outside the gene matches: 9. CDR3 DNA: TGTGCCAGCAGCCACCTAAGAGGGACAGGGGACAACACCGGGGAGCTGTTTTTT. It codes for CASSHLRGTGDNTGELFF.

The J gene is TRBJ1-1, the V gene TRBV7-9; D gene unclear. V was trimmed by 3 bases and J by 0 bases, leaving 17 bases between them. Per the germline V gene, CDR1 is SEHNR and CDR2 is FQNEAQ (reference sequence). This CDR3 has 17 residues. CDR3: CASSFSIGLIMNTEAFF. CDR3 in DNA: TGTGCCAGCAGCTTTTCGATAGGACTGATCATGAACACTGAAGCTTTCTTT. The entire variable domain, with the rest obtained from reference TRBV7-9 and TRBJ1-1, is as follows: DTGVSQNPRHKITKRGQNVTFRCDPISEHNRLYWYRQTLGQGPEFLTYFQNEAQLEKSRLLSDRFSAERPKGSFSTLEIQRTEQGDSAMYLCASSFSIGLIMNTEAFFGQGTRLTVV.

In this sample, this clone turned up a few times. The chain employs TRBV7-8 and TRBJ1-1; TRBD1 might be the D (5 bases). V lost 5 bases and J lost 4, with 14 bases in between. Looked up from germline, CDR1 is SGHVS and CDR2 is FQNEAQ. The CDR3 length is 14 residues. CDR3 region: CASSEVGGGTEAFF. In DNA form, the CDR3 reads TGTGCCAGCAGCGAAGTGGGCGGGGGCACTGAAGCTTTCTTT.

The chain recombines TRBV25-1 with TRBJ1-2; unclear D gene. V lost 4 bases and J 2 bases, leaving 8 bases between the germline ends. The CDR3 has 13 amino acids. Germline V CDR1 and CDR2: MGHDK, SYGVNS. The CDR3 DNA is TGTGCCAGCAGTGTAGGAGGAAACTATGGCTACACCTTC. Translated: CASSVGGNYGYTF.

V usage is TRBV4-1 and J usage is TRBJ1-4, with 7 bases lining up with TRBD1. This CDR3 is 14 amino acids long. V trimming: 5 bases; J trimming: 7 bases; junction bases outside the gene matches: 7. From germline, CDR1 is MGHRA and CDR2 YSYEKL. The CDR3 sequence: CASSEGGASEKLFF. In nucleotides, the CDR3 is TGCGCCAGCAGCGAAGGGGGCGCAAGTGAAAAACTGTTTTTT.

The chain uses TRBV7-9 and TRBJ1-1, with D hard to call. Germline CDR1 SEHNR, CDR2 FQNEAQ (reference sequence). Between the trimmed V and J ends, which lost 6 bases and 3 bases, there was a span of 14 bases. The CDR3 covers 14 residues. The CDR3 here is CASSHEGVHTEAFF. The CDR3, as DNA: TGTGCCAGCAGTCACGAAGGAGTTCACACTGAAGCTTTCTTT.

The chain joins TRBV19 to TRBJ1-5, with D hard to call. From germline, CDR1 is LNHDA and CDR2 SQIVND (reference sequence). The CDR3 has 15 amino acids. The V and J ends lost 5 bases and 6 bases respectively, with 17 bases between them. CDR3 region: CASSPVAGGLQPQHF. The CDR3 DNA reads TGTGCCAGTAGTCCCGTGGCGGGAGGTCTTCAGCCCCAGCATTTT. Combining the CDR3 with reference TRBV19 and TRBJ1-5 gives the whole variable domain DGGITQSPKYLFRKEGQNVTLSCEQNLNHDAMYWYRQDPGQGLRLIYYSQIVNDFQKGDIAEGYSVSREKKESFPLTVTSAQKNPTAFYLCASSPVAGGLQPQHFGDGTRLSIL.

The CDR3: CASSLGPGNYGYTF. Here the CDR3 DNA reads TGTGCCAGCAGCTTGGGCCCGGGGAACTATGGCTACACCTTC. J is TRBJ1-2 and V is TRBV5-4; no clear D. The ends were cut back, 0 bases at V and 2 bases at J, with 8 bases in the middle. Germline CDR1 reads SGHNT; CDR2 reads YYREEE (reference sequence). CDR3 length equals 14 residues.

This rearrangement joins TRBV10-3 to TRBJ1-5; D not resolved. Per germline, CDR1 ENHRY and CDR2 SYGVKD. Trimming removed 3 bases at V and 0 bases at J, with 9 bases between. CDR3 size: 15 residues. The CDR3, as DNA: TGTGCCATCAGTGATCGTGAGAGTAGCAATCAGCCCCAGCATTTT. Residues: CAISDRESSNQPQHF.

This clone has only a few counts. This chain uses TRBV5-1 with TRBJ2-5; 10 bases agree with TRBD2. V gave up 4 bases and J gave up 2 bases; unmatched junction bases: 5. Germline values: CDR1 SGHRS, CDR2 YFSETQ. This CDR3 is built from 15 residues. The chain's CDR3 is CASSTLAGKQETQYF. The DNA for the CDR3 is TGCGCCAGCAGCACACTAGCGGGGAAGCAAGAGACCCAGTACTTC.

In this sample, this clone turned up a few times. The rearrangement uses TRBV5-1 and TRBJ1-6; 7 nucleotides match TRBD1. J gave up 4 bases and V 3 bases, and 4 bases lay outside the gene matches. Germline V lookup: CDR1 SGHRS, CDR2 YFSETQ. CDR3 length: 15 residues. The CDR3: CASSSRDSYNSPLHF. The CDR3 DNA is TGCGCCAGCAGCTCCCGGGACAGTTATAATTCACCCCTCCACTTT.

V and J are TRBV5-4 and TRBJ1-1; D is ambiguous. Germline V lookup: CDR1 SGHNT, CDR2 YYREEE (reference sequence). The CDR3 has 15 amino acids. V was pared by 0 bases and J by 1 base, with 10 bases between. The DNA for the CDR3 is TGTGCCAGCAGCTTGGTAAACAGTGGGAACACTGAAGCTTTCTTT. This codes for CASSLVNSGNTEAFF.